Shown below are 3 T cell receptor beta chains from a single sample sequenced in a study of blood T cell repertoires in COVID-19. Some clones are missing from TCRdb's copy, which holds only in-frame ones; the method was immunoSEQ multiplex PCR. The repertoire holds around 250,000 clones, around 88% seen once, with approximately 4.1% in the top ten. The sequenced sample consisted of PBMCs or T cells enriched from blood (not recorded which). These receptors originate from a woman aged 25 to 39 who had recovered from COVID-19.

The chain combines TRBV14 with TRBJ1-3, with D possibly being TRBD1 (6 bases). This CDR3 comprises 16 residues. V was trimmed by 4 bases and J by 1 base, leaving 14 bases between them. The germline gives CDR1 SGHDN, CDR2 FVKESK. The CDR3: CASSLAQGWSGNTIYF. The CDR3 nucleotides read TGTGCCAGCAGCCTCGCACAGGGCTGGTCTGGAAACACCATATATTTT.

The CDR3 protein is CASSTTDITEQYF. In DNA form, the CDR3 reads TGTGCCAGCAGCACTACGGACATTACCGAGCAGTACTTC. The chain recombines TRBV28 with TRBJ2-7; the D gene is possibly TRBD1 (5 bases). V was trimmed by 6 bases and J by 6 bases, leaving 15 bases between them. The CDR3 covers 13 residues. Looked up from germline, CDR1 is MDHEN and CDR2 is SYDVKM.

The chain employs TRBV7-8 and TRBJ1-1; TRBD1 aligns across 10 bases. There are 15 residues in the CDR3. Losses at the gene ends were 4 bases for V and 11 bases for J; bases not matched to a gene: 13. Germline V gene data show CDR1 as SGHVS and CDR2 as FQNEAQ. The CDR3 region has the DNA TGTGCCAGCAGCTACTCCGGGACAGGGGTGGAGGAGGCTTTCTTT. Protein product: CASSYSGTGVEEAFF.